This T cell receptor (beta chain) is from a study of T-cell memory formation after mild COVID-19. At the level of the study: There were largely donor-specific TCR clusters.

In the case of this clonotype: Its cognate antigen is unknown.

Constant-segment-primed 5'RACE gave TCR alpha and TCR beta cDNA libraries with sample barcodes and UMIs. Each CDR3 protein is one row after TCRdb ran MiXCR on the 5' RACE reads. The table has about 170,000 distinct CDR3 sequences, 10% to 15% seen once. General observations from the study: Confirmation was lacking for SARS-CoV-2 specificity of second-wave clones that peaked on day 37.

This clonotype originated in a man aged 18 to 29 who had mild COVID-19 (a few samples of this study predate the infection). Cell type and time point are not known. The sample was PBMCs or a T cell subset sorted from them (not recorded which).

CDR3 protein: CASSLGPLNQPQHF. In DNA form, the CDR3 reads TGTGCCAGCAGCTTAGGGCCTCTCAATCAGCCCCAGCATTTT. This chain connects TRBV7-6 to TRBJ1-5; D uncertain. The CDR3 runs 14 residues. Trimming left V 1 base short and J 3 bases short, with 7 bases between. Germline V gene sequence: CDR1 SGHVS, CDR2 FNYEAQ.